The sequence of this T cell receptor (beta chain) was determined in a study of blood T cell repertoires in COVID-19. Whole-study context: Sources were T cells, B-cell-depleted T cells, or PBMCs; the material itself was cDNA or gDNA.

This clone was counted only a few times. The germline CDR1 and CDR2 sequences are GTSNPN and SVGIG (reference sequence). The CDR3 has 11 amino acids. V lost 4 bases and J lost 0, with 3 bases in between. Authors' analysis steps: Reference gene primer amplification in the assay estimated nucleated cell counts. Sequenced by immunoSEQ multiplex PCR; TCRdb stores in-frame clones only, minus some. V and J calls and clone size are copied from that table; D and trimming were computed from the DNA. The sample contains about 20,000 clones, approximately 85% of which appear only once. The rearrangement links TRBV30 to TRBJ1-1; D remains unclear. Sequencing was performed on peripheral blood. The receptor was isolated from an elderly man with acute or convalescent COVID-19. The CDR3 sequence is CAWNMNTEAFF. CDR3 nucleotide sequence: TGTGCCTGGAATATGAACACTGAAGCTTTCTTT.